The clone carrying this T cell receptor beta chain was seen at least ten times. These data originate in a study of human T cells and chemical hapten exposure. J gave up 4 bases and V 4 bases, and 10 bases lay outside the gene matches. The germline V gene has CDR1 DFQATT and CDR2 SNEGSKA (reference sequence). The CDR3 extends over 15 amino acids. The time point denotes: patch test 2, 6 weeks after DPC sensitization. Regarding treatment: therapeutic diphenylcyclopropenone sensitization with weekly scalp DPC. One entry per CDR3 protein results from TCRdb running MiXCR on the RACE reads. This table holds just over 350,000 distinct CDR3 sequences, about 6% found once.

This clonotype originated in a woman aged 18 to 35 with alopecia areata. Some clones in this sample may be carry-over from other donors' samples. The chain has TRBV20-1 and TRBJ1-1, with 9 bases fitting TRBD1. This specimen was whole blood, taken in connection with sensitization to the hapten diphenylcyclopropenone (DPC). The CDR3 coding sequence is TGCAGTGCTACCTCACAGGGGGCGAGGCCCACTGAAGCTTTCTTT. It yields the protein CSATSQGARPTEAFF.